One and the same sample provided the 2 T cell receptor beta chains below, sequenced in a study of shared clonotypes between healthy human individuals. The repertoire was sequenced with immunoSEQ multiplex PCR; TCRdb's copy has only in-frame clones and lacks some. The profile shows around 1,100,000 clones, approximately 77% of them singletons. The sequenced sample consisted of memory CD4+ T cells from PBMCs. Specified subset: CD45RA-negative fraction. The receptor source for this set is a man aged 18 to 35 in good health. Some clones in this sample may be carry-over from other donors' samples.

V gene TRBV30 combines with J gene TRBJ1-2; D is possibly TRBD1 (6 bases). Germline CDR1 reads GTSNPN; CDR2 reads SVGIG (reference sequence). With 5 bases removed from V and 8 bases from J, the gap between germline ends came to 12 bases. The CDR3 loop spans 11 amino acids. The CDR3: CAWYRDGGYTF. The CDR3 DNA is TGTGCCTGGTACAGGGACGGCGGCTACACCTTC.

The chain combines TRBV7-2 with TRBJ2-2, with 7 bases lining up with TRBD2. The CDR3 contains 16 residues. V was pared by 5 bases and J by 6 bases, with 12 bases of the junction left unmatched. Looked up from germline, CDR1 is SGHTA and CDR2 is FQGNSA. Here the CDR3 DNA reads TGTGCCAGCAGCCCCCGGGGCAAGCGGGGCCCCGGGGAGCTGTTTTTT. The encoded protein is CASSPRGKRGPGELFF.